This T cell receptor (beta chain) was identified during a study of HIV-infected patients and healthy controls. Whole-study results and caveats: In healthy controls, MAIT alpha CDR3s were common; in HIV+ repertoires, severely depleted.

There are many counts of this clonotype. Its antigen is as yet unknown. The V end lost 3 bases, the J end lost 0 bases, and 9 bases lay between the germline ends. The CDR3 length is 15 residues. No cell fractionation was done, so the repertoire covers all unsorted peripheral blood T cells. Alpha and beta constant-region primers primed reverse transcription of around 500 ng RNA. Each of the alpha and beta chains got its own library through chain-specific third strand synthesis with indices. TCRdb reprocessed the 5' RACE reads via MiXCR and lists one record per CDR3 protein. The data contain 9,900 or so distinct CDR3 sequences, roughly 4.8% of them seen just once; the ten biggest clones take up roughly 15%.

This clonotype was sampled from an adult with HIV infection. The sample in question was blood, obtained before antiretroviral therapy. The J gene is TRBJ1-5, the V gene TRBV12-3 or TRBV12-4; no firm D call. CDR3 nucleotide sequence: TGTGCCAGCAGTTTTTGGTCCGGTAGCAATCAGCCCCAGCATTTT. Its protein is CASSFWSGSNQPQHF.